This entry lists 5 T cell receptor beta chains sequenced from one sample in a study of shared clonotypes between healthy human individuals. Here immunoSEQ multiplex PCR was the method, and the copy in TCRdb shows in-frame clones only, minus some. The sample includes 400,000 or so clones, around 96% of them seen just once. The sample taken for sequencing was memory CD8+ T cells sorted from blood. Specified subset: CD45RO+ cells pooled with CCR7-negative TemRA cells. These TCRs come from a man in his thirties or forties in good health.

About this clone: This CDR3 is also generated by other DNA sequences in the sample. This CDR3 is CASRGSYEQYF. The CDR3, as DNA: TGTGCCAGCAGGGGGTCCTACGAGCAGTACTTC. V usage is TRBV28 and J usage is TRBJ2-7; no firm D call. The CDR3 is 11 residues long. V lost 6 bases to trimming and J lost 1 base, with 4 bases between them. CDR1 and CDR2 (germline): MDHEN, SYDVKM. Complete variable domain (other parts from reference TRBV28 and TRBJ2-7): DVKVTQSSRYLVKRTGEKVFLECVQDMDHENMFWYRQDPGLGLRLIYFSYDVKMKEKGDIPEGYSVSREKKERFSLILESASTNQTSMYLCASRGSYEQYFGPGTRLTVT.

CDR3 loop: CASSSILHGTRQETQYF. The DNA for the CDR3 is TGTGCCAGCAGTTCGATCCTCCACGGGACCCGGCAAGAGACCCAGTACTTC. This chain connects TRBV28 to TRBJ2-5; TRBD1 or TRBD2 may be the D gene (5 bases each). The CDR3 covers 17 residues. CDR1 MDHEN and CDR2 SYDVKM come from the germline V gene. Trimming removed 4 bases from V and 2 bases from J, with 20 bases in between.

This chain links TRBV5-1 with TRBJ2-3; either TRBD1 or TRBD2 may fit D (5 bases each). Germline-derived CDR1 and CDR2 are SGHRS and YFSETQ. Trimming stripped 4 bases from V and 4 bases from J, with 10 bases between. CDR3 length: 13 amino acids. The CDR3, as DNA: TGCGCCAGCAGCCGAACGGGGCCAGATACGCAGTATTTT. Residues: CASSRTGPDTQYF. The variable domain in full, with the rest retrieved from reference TRBV5-1 and TRBJ2-3, is KAGVTQTPRYLIKTRGQQVTLSCSPISGHRSVSWYQQTPGQGLQFLFEYFSETQRNKGNFPGRFSGRQFSNSRSEMNVSTLELGDSALYLCASSRTGPDTQYFGPGTRLTVL.

The CDR3 nucleotides read TGCGCCAGCAGCTCCCTAAGAGGTCTAAACAAAAACATTCAGTACTTC. It specifies CASSSLRGLNKNIQYF. The rearrangement links TRBV5-1 to TRBJ2-4; D is uncertain. The length of the CDR3 is 16 residues. V was shortened by 3 bases and J by 3 bases, with 16 bases between the two germline ends. In germline, CDR1 is SGHRS, CDR2 YFSETQ.

This clone was counted between two and nine times. The V gene is TRBV10-1, the J gene TRBJ2-7; 12 bases line up with TRBD1. This CDR3 spans 13 amino acids. Germline lookup yields CDR1 WNHNN and CDR2 SYGVQD (reference sequence). The trim removed 10 bases at V and 7 bases at J, leaving 8 bases unmatched. In DNA form, the CDR3 reads TGCGCCATCCCGGGACAGGGGGCTTGGGAGCAGTACTTC. Encoded protein: CAIPGQGAWEQYF.